Listed below are T cell receptor beta chains from one sample, sequenced in a study of T cells in Graves' hyperthyroidism and ophthalmopathy. TCRdb processed the multiplex PCR reads anew with MiXCR; each CDR3 protein has one entry. The profile shows hundreds of thousands of distinct CDR3 sequences, approximately 20% of them singletons. Specimen: blood. The source is a man aged 25-45 years with Graves' ophthalmopathy. The CDR3 runs from the conserved cysteine through the conserved F or W. D genes are given only for firm matches. For some rows the clone size is stated as once, few or many, or as a class when expanded; others skip it.

D gene,J gene,V gene,clone size,CDR3 DNA,CDR3 protein
-,TRBJ1-5,TRBV30,many,TGTGCCTGGACGGGGGCTTGGGATCAGCCCCAGCATTTT,CAWTGAWDQPQHF
-,TRBJ2-4,TRBV12-3/TRBV12-4,few,TGTGCCAGCAGTAAAAGTGGGGGATTAGCCAAAAACATTCAGTACTTC,CASSKSGGLAKNIQYF
TRBD2,TRBJ2-3,TRBV7-8,-,TGTGCCAGCAGCTTTTATCAGCGGGAGGGCGGGGGCACAGATACGCAGTATTTT,CASSFYQREGGGTDTQYF
-,TRBJ2-1,TRBV6-1,-,TGTGCCAGCAGTGAACAGGCGTACAATGAGCAGTTCTTC,CASSEQAYNEQFF
-,TRBJ2-5,TRBV28,-,TGTGCCAGCAGTTTACGACAGAAACAAGAGACCCAGTACTTC,CASSLRQKQETQYF
-,TRBJ1-5,TRBV2,many,TGTGCCAGCAGTGCGGGGACCGCTAATCAGCCCCAGCATTTT,CASSAGTANQPQHF
-,TRBJ1-5,TRBV6-1,few,TGTGCCAGCAGACGTCCTGGGGGGTTTCAGCCCCAGCATTTT,CASRRPGGFQPQHF
-,TRBJ1-2,TRBV12-3/TRBV12-4,-,TGTGCCAGCAGTACAGATTTCTATGGCTACACCTTC,CASSTDFYGYTF
TRBD1,TRBJ2-1,TRBV5-1,-,TGCGCCAGCAGCTTATACAGGGGCGGTGAGCAGTTCTTC,CASSLYRGGEQFF
TRBD2,TRBJ2-3,TRBV30,-,TGTGCCTGGAGTGTTTTGGGTAGCGGGAACACAGATACGCAGTATTTT,CAWSVLGSGNTDTQYF
TRBD1,TRBJ1-2,TRBV25-1,-,TGTGCCAGCAGACCCTTCAGGGGGCGAGGCTACACCTTC,CASRPFRGRGYTF
-,TRBJ2-5,TRBV10-1,-,TGCGCCAGCAGTGAGGGGCTGGAGACCCAGTACTTC,CASSEGLETQYF
TRBD1,TRBJ2-1,TRBV5-1,-,TGCGCCAGCAGCGGGGGGCCGGGACAGGGAGACAATGAGCAGTTCTTC,CASSGGPGQGDNEQFF
-,TRBJ2-7,TRBV11-1,many,TGTGCCAGCAGCTTAGCGGGCGACGAGCAGTACTTC,CASSLAGDEQYF
-,TRBJ1-1,TRBV11-3,many,TGTGCCAGCAGCTTAGGGGAGTGGAACACTGAAGCTTTCTTT,CASSLGEWNTEAFF
-,TRBJ1-5,TRBV3-1,many,TGTGCCAGCAGCCGGGGCAGGGGTAATCAGCCCCAGCATTTT,CASSRGRGNQPQHF
-,TRBJ2-6,TRBV13,-,TGTGCCAGCAGCGGGGGTGGTTCGGCAGGTTACAGTGGGGCCAACGTCCTGACTTTC,CASSGGGSAGYSGANVLTF
TRBD1,TRBJ2-7,TRBV27,few,TGTGCCTCTTGGGACAGCCCCTACGAGCAGTACTTC,CASWDSPYEQYF
TRBD1,TRBJ2-7,TRBV11-2,few,TGTGCCAGCAGCCGGGGGACAGGGATGTTCGAGCAGTACTTC,CASSRGTGMFEQYF
TRBD1,TRBJ1-4,TRBV5-1,-,TGCGCCAGCAGCTCTTCGGGACAGCCTAATGAAAAACTGTTTTTT,CASSSSGQPNEKLFF
TRBD1,TRBJ2-7,TRBV7-6,many,TGTGCCAGCAGCTTAGAGGGACAGGGGGGCGAGCAGTACTTC,CASSLEGQGGEQYF
-,TRBJ1-3,TRBV30,-,TGTGCCTGGGCCGCAGTTTCCGGAAACACCATATATTTT,CAWAAVSGNTIYF
-,TRBJ2-7,TRBV15,-,TGTGCCACCAGCGGACGAGGTGGGGGCTACGAGCAGTACTTC,CATSGRGGGYEQYF
TRBD2,TRBJ2-7,TRBV10-1,-,TGCGCCAGCAGTGAGGGGCTAGCGGGGGCCTACGAGCAGTACTTC,CASSEGLAGAYEQYF
-,TRBJ1-1,TRBV29-1,few,TGCAGCGTTTTGATCGAGTGGGACACTGAAGCTTTCTTT,CSVLIEWDTEAFF
-,TRBJ2-5,TRBV6-1,-,TGTGCCAATGCTGAAGGTCATTTTCTAACAGGGCTAGAGACCCAGTACTTC,CANAEGHFLTGLETQYF
-,TRBJ2-1,TRBV20-1,few,TGCAGTGCTAGTCTCCAAGGCGGCAATGAGCAGTTCTTC,CSASLQGGNEQFF
-,TRBJ2-1,TRBV12-3/TRBV12-4,-,TGTGCCAGCAGTTTCCAGGGGACACTCAATGAGCAGTTCTTC,CASSFQGTLNEQFF
TRBD2,TRBJ2-3,TRBV20-1,-,TGCAGTGCTAGGCGTCCGGGAGGGCGGGATACGCAGTATTTT,CSARRPGGRDTQYF
TRBD1,TRBJ2-1,TRBV18,-,TGTGCCAGCTCAGAAGCGACAGGGTTCGGCAATGAGCAGTTCTTC,CASSEATGFGNEQFF
-,TRBJ2-1,TRBV6-1,-,TGTGCCAGCAGTGAAAGTCAGCCGCACAATGAGCAGTTCTTC,CASSESQPHNEQFF
-,TRBJ2-6,TRBV11-2,many,TGTGCCAGCAGCTCAGAACAGGGCTACTCTGGGGCCAACGTCCTGACTTTC,CASSSEQGYSGANVLTF
-,TRBJ2-1,TRBV30,-,TGTGCCTGGAGTTTAACCGGGAGTTTGAATGAGCAGTTCTTC,CAWSLTGSLNEQFF
-,TRBJ1-2,TRBV19,-,TGTGCCAGCCACGGCGGTTCAATTAACTATGGCTACACCTTC,CASHGGSINYGYTF
TRBD1,TRBJ1-2,TRBV7-8,few,TGTGCCAGCAGCCAATCGACAGGGGGAGGCTACACCTTC,CASSQSTGGGYTF
-,TRBJ2-5,TRBV6-4,-,TGTGCCAGCATTTGCTGTATAGAGACCCAGTACTTC,CASICCIETQYF
-,TRBJ1-2,TRBV15,-,TGTGCCACCAGGGGCTCGGCTCATACAAGTGGCTACACCTTC,CATRGSAHTSGYTF
-,TRBJ1-3,TRBV19,few,TGTGCCAGTCGCATAGCTGGGTCTGGAAACACCATATATTTT,CASRIAGSGNTIYF
-,TRBJ1-1,TRBV20-1,many,TGCAGTGCTAGGGTTGGGGGTGCTGAAGCTTTCTTT,CSARVGGAEAFF
TRBD2,TRBJ2-3,TRBV7-3,-,TGTGCCAGCAGCTCCAAAGCGGGAGGCACAGATACGCAGTATTTT,CASSSKAGGTDTQYF
TRBD2,TRBJ2-5,TRBV6-1,few,TGTGCCAGCAGTTTACTAAGGACTAGCGGTCAAGAGACCCAGTACTTC,CASSLLRTSGQETQYF
-,TRBJ1-5,TRBV20-1,-,TGCAGTGCTACGAACCTCAGTCAGCCCCAGCATTTT,CSATNLSQPQHF